A selection of T cell receptor beta chains follows, all from one sample in a study of human thymus T cells. The data were produced by immunoSEQ multiplex PCR, yet TCRdb's version contains in-frame clones alone and is incomplete. This table has approximately 70,000 clones, 95% appearing once. Sequenced: thymus tissue. These receptors all come from a girl younger than two with a congenital heart defect but otherwise immunologically healthy. Each CDR3 is given with its conserved first and last residue. A D gene is named only where the DNA matches it firmly.

D: NA; V: TRBV7-2; J: TRBJ2-5; CDR3: CASSSRPPDGFVGTQYF; DNA: TGTGCCAGCAGCTCCAGGCCCCCGGACGGCTTCGTAGGGACCCAGTACTTC
D: NA; V: TRBV11-2; J: TRBJ2-5; CDR3: CATAAWGNQTQYF; DNA: TGTGCCACAGCAGCTTGGGGTAATCAGACCCAGTACTTC
D: NA; V: TRBV30; J: TRBJ2-7; CDR3: CAWSVRGEQYF; DNA: TGTGCCTGGAGTGTAAGGGGAGAGCAGTACTTC
D: TRBD1; V: TRBV19; J: TRBJ1-1; CDR3: CASSISSDRGDTEAFF; DNA: TGTGCCAGTAGTATCTCGTCGGACAGGGGGGACACTGAAGCTTTCTTT
D: TRBD1; V: TRBV4-1; J: TRBJ2-7; CDR3: CASSQDLQGGRDWSTYEQYF; DNA: TGCGCCAGCAGCCAAGATTTACAGGGGGGAAGGGATTGGTCCACCTACGAGCAGTACTTC
D: NA; V: TRBV7-6; J: TRBJ2-5; CDR3: CASARLKADQETQYF; DNA: TGTGCCAGCGCACGCCTCAAGGCAGATCAAGAGACCCAGTACTTC
D: TRBD1; V: TRBV29-1; J: TRBJ2-3; CDR3: CSVPGTGGPLNTDTQYF; DNA: TGCAGCGTCCCCGGGACAGGGGGCCCCTTAAACACAGATACGCAGTATTTT
D: NA; V: TRBV4-1; J: TRBJ1-2; CDR3: CASSQVGGKDYGYTF; DNA: TGCGCCAGCAGCCAAGTCGGGGGTAAGGACTATGGCTACACCTTC
D: TRBD2; V: TRBV7-9; J: TRBJ2-1; CDR3: CASSCGSGGNEQFF; DNA: TGTGCCAGCAGCTGCGGTAGCGGGGGTAATGAGCAGTTCTTC
D: NA; V: TRBV7-2; J: TRBJ2-3; CDR3: CASSRRASETDAQYF; DNA: TGTGCCAGCAGCCGCAGGGCTAGCGAAACAGATGCGCAGTATTTT
D: NA; V: TRBV18; J: TRBJ1-1; CDR3: CASSPSAGFSRRNTEAFF; DNA: TGTGCCAGCTCACCTTCAGCAGGTTTTTCTCGACGGAACACTGAAGCTTTCTTT
D: NA; V: TRBV30; J: TRBJ2-1; CDR3: CAWSMTKKREQFF; DNA: TGTGCCTGGAGTATGACTAAGAAGCGGGAGCAGTTCTTC
D: TRBD2; V: TRBV28; J: TRBJ2-7; CDR3: CASSYRDYRCSYEQYF; DNA: TGTGCCAGCAGTTATCGGGACTACCGATGCTCCTACGAGCAGTACTTC
D: NA; V: TRBV11-2; J: TRBJ1-2; CDR3: CASSLVAFKGGTF; DNA: TGTGCCAGCAGCTTAGTGGCTTTTAAAGGGGGCACCTTC
D: NA; V: TRBV2; J: TRBJ2-7; CDR3: CASSLPRDEGHEQYF; DNA: TGTGCCAGCAGTCTTCCCCGGGACGAAGGTCACGAGCAGTACTTC
D: NA; V: TRBV23-1; J: TRBJ2-7; CDR3: CASSNGGHFYEQYF; DNA: TGCGCCAGCAGCAATGGGGGACACTTCTACGAGCAGTACTTC